These 28 T cell receptor beta chains originate from one sample sequenced in a study of blood T cells in healthy people across ages. A second about 7 to 11 cycle PCR used barcoded and J-beta primers. TCRdb used MiXCR to reprocess the 5' RACE reads, holding one entry per CDR3 protein. The profile shows over 450,000 distinct CDR3 sequences, under 30% of them singletons. These data were also reused for a study on T cells of mothers and their children.

What was sequenced was blood. The source is a boy aged 5-17 years in good health.

The chain combines TRBV5-5 with TRBJ2-4; 9 bases align to TRBD2. CDR1 and CDR2 (germline): SGHKS, YYEKEE (reference sequence). V gave up 4 bases and J gave up 3 bases; unmatched junction bases: 8. The length of the CDR3 is 16 residues. In nucleotides, the CDR3 is TGTGCCAGCAGCCCTTTAGCGGGAGCGGGCAAAAACATTCAGTACTTC. It codes for CASSPLAGAGKNIQYF.

This clonotype was detected only once. This sequence joins TRBV9 and TRBJ2-3; TRBD2 agrees at 7 bases. The V and J ends lost 0 bases and 0 bases, in that order; junction bases with no gene match: 1. The CDR3 extends over 15 amino acids. Germline V gene data show CDR1 as SGDLS and CDR2 as YYNGEE. CDR3 bases: TGTGCCAGCAGCGTAGTTAGCGGGAGCACAGATACGCAGTATTTT. Translating it yields CASSVVSGSTDTQYF.

This chain connects TRBV7-9 to TRBJ2-1; TRBD1 matches at 7 bases. With 5 bases clipped from V and 3 bases from J, the junction kept 10 bases outside the gene matches. This CDR3 is 16 amino acids long. Germline V gives CDR1 SEHNR, CDR2 FQNEAQ (reference sequence). CDR3 in DNA: TGTGCCAGCAGCCCCGCCCCCCGGACAGGCTACAATGAGCAGTTCTTC. Protein product: CASSPAPRTGYNEQFF.

The chain employs TRBV7-2 and TRBJ2-5; D not certain. The V and J ends lost 1 base and 10 bases respectively, with 16 bases between them. The CDR3 consists of 14 residues. In germline, CDR1 is SGHTA, CDR2 FQGNSA. The CDR3 DNA reads TGTGCCAGCAGCTTAGGGGCCCCCTCCTTGGTCCAGTACTTC. Translated, it gives CASSLGAPSLVQYF.

This rearrangement joins TRBV3-1 to TRBJ2-5, with D perhaps matching TRBD1 or TRBD2 (5 bases each). The CDR3 spans 14 residues. Germline CDR1 is LGHDT and CDR2 is YNNKEL (reference sequence). Between the trimmed V and J ends, which lost 2 bases and 2 bases, there was a span of 9 bases. In nucleotides, the CDR3 is TGTGCCAGCAGCCAATGGGGGTCACAAGAGACCCAGTACTTC. As protein: CASSQWGSQETQYF.

Of note for this clonotype: Relative to the germline gene, one junction end is altered; a read error may explain this. The chain is built from TRBV29-1 and TRBJ2-1, with D unresolved. The CDR3 extends over 14 amino acids. Germline lookup yields CDR1 SQVTM and CDR2 ANQGSEA. In DNA form, the CDR3 reads TGCAGCGTCCCTGGCGCGTCCTCCTACAATGAGCCGTTCTTC. This gives the protein CSVPGASSYNEPFF.

The chain uses TRBV20-1 and TRBJ2-1; maybe TRBD1 (5 bases). The germline V gene encodes CDR1 DFQATT and CDR2 SNEGSKA (reference sequence). The CDR3 runs 13 residues. Trimming took 6 bases from V and 2 from J, leaving 11 bases between them. CDR3: CSADRNTYNEQFF. The CDR3 region has the DNA TGCAGTGCCGACAGAAATACCTACAATGAGCAGTTCTTC.

V usage is TRBV20-1 and J usage is TRBJ2-7, with D perhaps TRBD1 or TRBD2 (6 bases each). This CDR3 region has 14 residues. V lost 3 bases, J lost 3 bases, and 15 bases lay in between. Germline CDR1 and CDR2: DFQATT and SNEGSKA (reference sequence). The CDR3 loop reads CSASPGGSYYEQYF. The CDR3 DNA reads as TGCAGTGCTAGCCCCGGGGGCAGCTACTACGAGCAGTACTTC.

The chain links TRBV6-5 to TRBJ2-3; D not certain. The CDR3 has 13 residues. Trimming stripped 0 bases from V and 4 bases from J, with 5 bases between. Germline V CDR1 and CDR2: MNHEY, SVGAGI. The CDR3 sequence: CASSYSGSDTQYF. The CDR3 bases are TGTGCCAGCAGTTACTCAGGGTCAGATACGCAGTATTTT.

This clonotype has a handful of counts. The J gene is TRBJ2-5, the V gene TRBV28; D gene uncertain. The DNA end is more similar to TRBJ2-7, so the J call may be wrong. The V gene's germline CDR1 is MDHEN and CDR2 SYDVKM. This CDR3 has 14 amino acids. CDR3 bases: TGTGCCAGCAGTGTAGTCCTGGTATCCTACGAGCAGTACTTC. It specifies CASSVVLVSYEQYF.

The J gene is TRBJ2-5, the V gene TRBV12-3 or TRBV12-4; TRBD1 matches at 8 bases. The CDR3 has 17 amino acids. The trim removed 5 bases at V and 11 bases at J, leaving 22 bases unmatched. As DNA, the CDR3 is TGTGCCAGCAGTCCCCAACAGGGGGGCCGGTTATTATACAAGCAGTACTTC. As protein: CASSPQQGGRLLYKQYF.

The chain uses TRBV3-1 and TRBJ2-3, with a weak D call TRBD1 (6 bases). The V and J ends lost 0 bases and 3 bases respectively, with 10 bases between them. Germline lookup yields CDR1 LGHDT and CDR2 YNNKEL (reference sequence). The CDR3 runs 15 residues. The CDR3 here is CASSQDVQGTDTQYF. The CDR3 DNA follows: TGTGCCAGCAGCCAAGATGTCCAGGGGACAGATACGCAGTATTTT.

The J gene is TRBJ2-5, the V gene TRBV12-5; TRBD2 matches 10 bases. TRBJ2-1 matches the DNA end more closely, so the J call is doubtful. The CDR3 has 16 residues. Germline V gene lookup returns CDR1 LGHNT and CDR2 FRNRAP. DNA for the CDR3: TGTGCTAGTGGTTTGGTCGGACTAGCGGAACGCAATGAGCAGTTCTTC. This sequence encodes CASGLVGLAERNEQFF.

A few counts support this clonotype. V gene TRBV29-1 combines with J gene TRBJ2-6; 10 nucleotides line up with TRBD1. Per germline, CDR1 SQVTM and CDR2 ANQGSEA. The V gene end was trimmed by 5 bases and the J gene end by 0 bases; junction bases not matched to a gene: 4. The CDR3 consists of 16 residues. CDR3 region: CSVTGTGDSGANVLTF. In DNA form, the CDR3 reads TGCAGCGTTACCGGGACAGGGGACTCTGGGGCCAACGTCCTGACTTTC.

This clonotype was found a few times. The V call is TRBV28, the J call TRBJ1-5; D call uncertain. CDR1 and CDR2 (germline): MDHEN, SYDVKM. Trimming cost V 6 bases and J 1 base, with 10 bases left between them. The CDR3 is 14 residues long. This CDR3 is CASRWAQSNQPQHF. DNA for the CDR3: TGTGCCAGCAGGTGGGCCCAGAGCAATCAGCCCCAGCATTTT.

The genes are TRBV27 and TRBJ2-5; 12 bases line up with TRBD2. Judging by the DNA end, TRBJ2-7 fits better; the J call may be wrong. This CDR3 comprises 16 residues. Germline V lookup: CDR1 MNHEY, CDR2 SMNVEV (reference sequence). This CDR3 reads CASSFSLAGGPYEQYF. In nucleotides, the CDR3 is TGTGCCAGCAGTTTCAGTCTAGCGGGAGGGCCTTACGAGCAGTACTTC.

This chain connects TRBV29-1 to TRBJ2-3; tentatively, D is TRBD2 (7 bases). With 7 bases removed from V and 4 bases from J, the gap between germline ends came to 18 bases. Germline V gene lookup returns CDR1 SQVTM and CDR2 ANQGSEA. There are 14 residues in the CDR3. CDR3 loop: CSADLGGDADTQYF. The CDR3 region has the DNA TGCAGCGCCGACTTAGGGGGGGACGCAGATACGCAGTATTTT.

The CDR3 DNA sequence: TGCAGCGTGGGCATGGCCCCGCAGTACTTC. Its translation is CSVGMAPQYF. The V and J genes are TRBV29-1 and TRBJ2-7, with D hard to call. Trimming pared 6 bases from V and 9 bases from J, leaving 12 bases between. The CDR3 covers 10 residues. Germline CDR1 is SQVTM and CDR2 is ANQGSEA.

This clonotype was seen more than once but under ten times. The chain employs TRBV9 and TRBJ2-7; TRBD2 agrees at 10 bases. There are 14 residues in the CDR3. The J segment lost 3 bases and the V segment lost 0 bases, leaving 0 bases of the junction unmatched. CDR1 is SGDLS, CDR2 YYNGEE, per germline. CDR3 DNA: TGTGCCAGCAGCGTAGCTAGCGGGGGCTACGAGCAGTACTTC. This sequence encodes CASSVASGGYEQYF.

The sample holds many counts of this clonotype. The J gene is TRBJ2-5, the V gene TRBV4-3; the D is unclear. V lost 1 base and J lost 3, with 6 bases in between. CDR3 length: 13 residues. Germline V gene data show CDR1 as LGHNA and CDR2 as YSLEER. The CDR3 DNA reads as TGCGCCAGCAGCCAAGGGACGGAAGAGACCCAGTACTTC. Encoded protein: CASSQGTEETQYF.

V is TRBV7-3 and J is TRBJ2-5; no definite D call. CDR1 SGHTA and CDR2 FQGTGA come from the germline V gene. Between the trimmed V and J ends, which lost 1 base and 2 bases, there was a span of 11 bases. CDR3 length: 15 residues. CDR3 in DNA: TGTGCCAGCAGCTTAAACGGACGAGTACAAGAGACCCAGTACTTC. Its translation is CASSLNGRVQETQYF.

V and J are TRBV5-1 and TRBJ2-3; possibly TRBD2 for D (5 bases). CDR1 is SGHRS and CDR2 is YFSETQ in the germline V gene. V was clipped by 3 bases and J by 5 bases, with 10 bases between them. The CDR3 covers 13 residues. The CDR3 sequence: CASSWQAGDTQYF. CDR3 bases: TGCGCCAGCAGCTGGCAGGCGGGAGATACGCAGTATTTT.

J is TRBJ2-5 and V is TRBV12-3 or TRBV12-4; D is tentatively TRBD1 or TRBD2 (5 bases each). The J call may be faulty, since TRBJ2-7 better matches the DNA end. The CDR3 loop spans 19 amino acids. This CDR3 is CASSFLPGGGRTVAYEQYF. As DNA, the CDR3 is TGTGCCAGCAGTTTCTTACCCGGTGGGGGACGCACTGTGGCCTACGAGCAGTACTTC.

This clonotype has a handful of counts. The chain combines TRBV5-6 with TRBJ2-3, with 13 bases matching TRBD2. The germline V gene encodes CDR1 SGHDT and CDR2 YYEEEE. V lost 3 bases to trimming and J lost 4 bases; unmatched junction nucleotides: 8. The CDR3 length is 17 residues. The CDR3 bases are TGTGCCAGCAGCTCCACGACTAGCGGGGGGATAGCAGATACGCAGTATTTT. Protein: CASSSTTSGGIADTQYF. The full variable domain, its missing parts supplied by reference TRBV5-6 and TRBJ2-3, is DAGVTQSPTHLIKTRGQQVTLRCSPKSGHDTVSWYQQALGQGPQFIFQYYEEEERQRGNFPDRFSGHQFPNYSSELNVNALLLGDSALYLCASSSTTSGGIADTQYFGPGTRLTVL.

A few counts support this clonotype. This chain joins TRBV3-1 and TRBJ2-3; perhaps TRBD2 as D (6 bases). The CDR3 totals 13 residues. V was pared by 7 bases and J by 5 bases, with 13 bases between. Germline CDR1 and CDR2: LGHDT and YNNKEL (reference sequence). This CDR3 reads CASTQTSGDTQYF. For the CDR3, the DNA is TGTGCCAGCACCCAGACTAGTGGAGATACGCAGTATTTT.

In its sample, this clonotype was seen a few times. The chain has TRBV20-1 and TRBJ2-5, with D hard to call. Trimming stripped 3 bases from V and 4 bases from J, with 18 bases between. Germline V lookup: CDR1 DFQATT, CDR2 SNEGSKA (reference sequence). The CDR3 length is 15 residues. CDR3 residues: CSASLRGSGVETQYF. The DNA of the CDR3 is TGCAGTGCTAGCCTCCGCGGCTCAGGCGTAGAGACCCAGTACTTC.

The V and J genes are TRBV18 and TRBJ2-7; D is uncertain. The CDR3 is 11 amino acids. Germline assignment: CDR1 KGHSH and CDR2 LQKENI. V lost 6 bases to trimming and J lost 5 bases, with 8 bases between them. CDR3 protein: CASSPSNEQYF. CDR3 coding DNA: TGTGCCAGCTCCCCGTCCAACGAGCAGTACTTC. The whole variable domain, filled in from reference TRBV18 and TRBJ2-7, reads NAGVMQNPRHLVRRRGQEARLRCSPMKGHSHVYWYRQLPEEGLKFMVYLQKENIIDESGMPKERFSAEFPKEGPSILRIQQVVRGDSAAYFCASSPSNEQYFGPGTRLTVT.

This clonotype was found a few times. The chain combines TRBV7-2 with TRBJ1-4, with D unclear. From germline, CDR1 is SGHTA and CDR2 FQGNSA. V was clipped by 0 bases and J by 3 bases, with 11 bases between them. This CDR3 has 16 residues. CDR3 residues: CASSLAPLEPNEKLFF. Here the CDR3 DNA reads TGTGCCAGCAGCTTAGCGCCCCTCGAGCCTAATGAAAAACTGTTTTTT.